This T cell receptor beta chain derives from a study of beta chain features in type 1 diabetes. Study-wide background: In age, gender and cell yields, patients were similar to healthy donors. Overall study results and limits: Significant though moderate, a shortening of TCRB CDR3s appeared in all four CD4+ subsets of Type 1 diabetes patients.

The authors reverse transcribed all of the isolated RNA, so sequencing captured expressed TCRB transcripts. The method was immunoSEQ multiplex PCR; TCRdb's version includes in-frame clones alone and lacks a portion of them. The data hold more than 250,000 clones, with roughly 21% observed a single time. From germline, CDR1 is SGDLS and CDR2 YYNGEE. The CDR3 has 14 residues. Trimming cost V 4 bases and J 5 bases; bases outside gene matches: 4. There are a few counts of this clone. As yet, its antigen is unknown. The chain combines TRBV9 with TRBJ1-5; 9 positions agree with TRBD1. What was sequenced was naive CD4+ T cells from blood. The receptor was derived from a woman aged 40 to 50 with type 1 diabetes. The CDR3 spells CASSPRQGDQPQHF. CDR3 nucleotides: TGTGCCAGCAGCCCTCGACAGGGGGATCAGCCCCAGCATTTT.